These 32 T cell receptor beta chains originate from one sample sequenced in a study of control samples from healthy donors and cancer patients. Sequenced by immunoSEQ multiplex PCR; TCRdb stores in-frame clones only, minus some. This sample yields approximately 88,000 clones, of which 80% to 95% are seen a single time; around 1% belongs to the top ten. Sequenced material: blood. The receptors were sampled from a young woman in good health.

The V and J genes are TRBV12-3 or TRBV12-4 and TRBJ2-3; D remains unclear. This CDR3 is 12 amino acids long. The V gene lost 8 bases and the J gene lost 6 bases, with 12 bases spanning the gap. The CDR3 protein is CASGALSDTQYF. For the CDR3, the DNA is TGTGCCAGCGGCGCCCTTTCGGATACGCAGTATTTT.

The chain combines TRBV4-1 with TRBJ1-2; no definite D call. V shed 0 bases and J shed 0 bases, with 26 bases lying between them. The CDR3 is made up of 21 amino acids. Looked up from germline, CDR1 is MGHRA and CDR2 is YSYEKL. The DNA of the CDR3 is TGCGCCAGCAGCCAAGATAGGCAGTTAGGCGACGGGAGATATACTAACTATGGCTACACCTTC. It codes for CASSQDRQLGDGRYTNYGYTF.

The chain combines TRBV19 with TRBJ1-1, with 8 bases matching TRBD1. The CDR3 is 14 amino acids. Looked up from germline, CDR1 is LNHDA and CDR2 is SQIVND (reference sequence). J was trimmed by 6 bases and V by 5 bases; bases with no gene match: 8. CDR3: CASSLRQGKAEAFF. In DNA form, the CDR3 reads TGTGCCAGTAGTCTCAGACAGGGGAAGGCTGAAGCTTTCTTT.

The V and J genes are TRBV10-1 and TRBJ1-6; D uncertain. The CDR3 loop spans 16 amino acids. V was trimmed by 4 bases and J by 6 bases, leaving 16 bases between them. Per germline, CDR1 WNHNN and CDR2 SYGVQD (reference sequence). This CDR3 reads CASSAGRSAFNSPLHF. DNA of the CDR3: TGCGCCAGCAGTGCGGGCCGGTCGGCGTTTAATTCACCCCTCCACTTT.

The chain carries TRBV3-1 (or the pseudogene TRBV3-2) and TRBJ1-6, with 7 bases aligning to TRBD1. Germline CDR1 and CDR2: LGHDT and YNNKEL (reference sequence). Germline trimming cut 1 base from V and 0 bases from J; bases unmatched to any gene: 6. The CDR3 has 18 amino acids. DNA for the CDR3: TGTGCCAGCAGCCAAGTGGGAGGGGGCAGCTCCTATAATTCACCCCTCCACTTT. It is translated as CASSQVGGGSSYNSPLHF.

The chain couples TRBV9 to TRBJ1-3; D not resolved. Germline CDR1 reads SGDLS; CDR2 reads YYNGEE. CDR3 size: 14 residues. V was cut by 6 bases and J by 0 bases, with 10 bases left in between. CDR3 sequence (DNA): TGTGCCAGCACCTCAGCCATCTCTGGAAACACCATATATTTT. This translates into CASTSAISGNTIYF.

This rearrangement joins TRBV6-1 to TRBJ2-1; 11 positions match TRBD2. Per the germline V gene, CDR1 is MNHNS and CDR2 is SASEGT. The CDR3 totals 17 residues. V shed 4 bases and J 3 bases; nucleotides not matched to a gene: 8. The DNA for the CDR3 is TGTGCCAGCAGTGGGACTAGCGGGCCCAACCTCTACAATGAGCAGTTCTTC. Protein product: CASSGTSGPNLYNEQFF.

This chain uses TRBV19 with TRBJ2-1, with D possibly TRBD2 on 5 matching bases. The CDR3 spans 14 residues. Trimming took 5 bases from V and 6 from J, leaving 14 bases between them. In germline, CDR1 is LNHDA, CDR2 SQIVND (reference sequence). The CDR3, as DNA: TGTGCCAGTAGTCTACGAACTAGTTCCAATGAGCAGTTCTTC. Its translation: CASSLRTSSNEQFF.

The chain has TRBV3-1 (or the pseudogene TRBV3-2) and TRBJ2-2; D is unclear. Deletions cut 3 bases from V and 0 bases from J, with 11 bases between. Looked up from germline, CDR1 is LGHDT and CDR2 is YNNKEL (reference sequence). CDR3 length: 16 residues. CDR3 sequence reads: CASSQDGRTNTGELFF. Here the CDR3 DNA reads TGTGCCAGCAGCCAGGACGGCCGTACGAACACCGGGGAGCTGTTTTTT.

This sequence joins TRBV6-5 and TRBJ2-6; no reliable D call. This CDR3 is 15 amino acids long. Germline V gives CDR1 MNHEY, CDR2 SVGAGI. Deletions cut 2 bases from V and 1 base from J, with 6 bases between. The CDR3 sequence: CASSYHRSGANVLTF. The CDR3 DNA follows: TGTGCCAGCAGTTACCATCGGTCTGGGGCCAACGTCCTGACTTTC.

This chain links TRBV18 with TRBJ2-2; D possibly corresponds to TRBD1 (6 bases). V lost 2 bases and J lost 2, with 15 bases in between. Germline V gives CDR1 KGHSH, CDR2 LQKENI. The CDR3 sequence is 17 residues long. CDR3 DNA sequence: TGTGCCAGCTCACCAAGAAGTCAGGGGTCAAACACCGGGGAGCTGTTTTTT. Translated: CASSPRSQGSNTGELFF.

J is TRBJ2-1 and V is TRBV28; 12 positions agree with TRBD2. The V gene end was trimmed by 5 bases and the J gene end by 0 bases; junction bases not matched to a gene: 14. The germline gives CDR1 MDHEN, CDR2 SYDVKM. The CDR3 length is 20 residues. The CDR3 DNA follows: TGTGCCAGCAGTGATCCCGGACTAGCGGGGACTCGAGGCTCCTACAATGAGCAGTTCTTC. This sequence encodes CASSDPGLAGTRGSYNEQFF. The entire variable domain, with the rest obtained from reference TRBV28 and TRBJ2-1, is as follows: DVKVTQSSRYLVKRTGEKVFLECVQDMDHENMFWYRQDPGLGLRLIYFSYDVKMKEKGDIPEGYSVSREKKERFSLILESASTNQTSMYLCASSDPGLAGTRGSYNEQFFGPGTRLTVL.

CDR3 nucleotide sequence: TGTGCCTGGGCAGACAATGAGCAGTTCTTC. It codes for CAWADNEQFF. The rearrangement uses TRBV30 and TRBJ2-1, with unresolved D. The CDR3 has 10 amino acids. V shed 5 bases and J shed 5 bases, with 4 bases lying between them. CDR1 and CDR2 (germline): GTSNPN, SVGIG (reference sequence).

The V gene is TRBV5-4, the J gene TRBJ2-1; TRBD1 matches at 7 bases. V was pared by 4 bases and J by 4 bases, with 2 bases of the junction left unmatched. CDR3 length equals 13 residues. CDR1 and CDR2 (germline): SGHNT, YYREEE (reference sequence). The CDR3 DNA follows: TGTGCCAGCAGCGGGGACAGTTACAATGAGCAGTTCTTC. It codes for CASSGDSYNEQFF. Full variable domain (rest looked up from reference TRBV5-4 and TRBJ2-1): ETGVTQSPTHLIKTRGQQVTLRCSSQSGHNTVSWYQQALGQGPQFIFQYYREEENGRGNFPPRFSGLQFPNYSSELNVNALELDDSALYLCASSGDSYNEQFFGPGTRLTVL.

The J gene is TRBJ1-1, the V gene TRBV7-2; no firm D call. This CDR3 region has 14 residues. From germline, CDR1 is SGHTA and CDR2 FQGNSA. The ends were cut back, 5 bases at V and 3 bases at J, with 13 bases in the middle. The CDR3 region has the DNA TGTGCCAGCAGCCGTAGTCCATGGGACACTGAAGCTTTCTTT. It translates to CASSRSPWDTEAFF.

V gene TRBV5-1 combines with J gene TRBJ1-1; unclear D gene. The CDR3 contains 15 residues. Germline V gene sequence: CDR1 SGHRS, CDR2 YFSETQ. Trimming removed 2 bases from V and 1 base from J, with 12 bases in between. The CDR3 sequence: CASSFSGGGNTEAFF. In DNA, the CDR3 is TGCGCCAGCAGCTTCAGCGGAGGTGGGAACACTGAAGCTTTCTTT.

The chain links TRBV11-2 to TRBJ2-1, with 7 nucleotides matching TRBD2. V lost 6 bases, J lost 3 bases, and 5 bases stayed unmatched. The germline CDR1 and CDR2 sequences are SGHAT and FQNNGV. The CDR3 extends over 14 amino acids. The CDR3 region is CASRSSGVYNEQFF. The CDR3 DNA sequence: TGTGCCAGCAGGTCTAGCGGAGTCTACAATGAGCAGTTCTTC.

This clone was seen a few times. The V gene is TRBV6-5, the J gene TRBJ1-1, with D hard to call. The CDR3 totals 15 residues. V shed 3 bases and J shed 5 bases, with 16 bases lying between them. Germline V gene lookup returns CDR1 MNHEY and CDR2 SVGAGI. The CDR3 here is CASSYASGRGTEAFF. In nucleotides, the CDR3 is TGTGCCAGCAGTTATGCGTCCGGGCGAGGAACTGAAGCTTTCTTT.

The J gene is TRBJ2-7, the V gene TRBV6-6, with D perhaps TRBD1 (6 bases). This CDR3 region has 13 residues. V lost 5 bases to trimming and J lost 6 bases, with 14 bases between them. Germline CDR1 and CDR2: MNHNY and SVGAGI (reference sequence). The CDR3 DNA sequence: TGTGCCAGCAGTGCTTTCAGGGGAAGCGAGCAGTACTTC. Protein product: CASSAFRGSEQYF.

The J gene is TRBJ2-3, the V gene TRBV20-1; 7 bases are a match to TRBD2. Germline V gene data show CDR1 as DFQATT and CDR2 as SNEGSKA (reference sequence). This CDR3 region has 16 residues. V trimming: 3 bases; J trimming: 2 bases; junction bases outside the gene matches: 11. The CDR3 spells CSASPRLAAATDTQYF. The CDR3 nucleotides are TGCAGTGCTAGTCCCCGACTAGCTGCCGCCACAGATACGCAGTATTTT.

The chain couples TRBV19 to TRBJ1-1; 8 bases agree with TRBD1. The CDR3 has 17 residues. V dropped 6 bases and J dropped 5; count of bases not matched to a gene: 17. The germline V gene encodes CDR1 LNHDA and CDR2 SQIVND (reference sequence). CDR3 sequence (DNA): TGTGCCAGTAGGACCACCGCCCGAAACAGGGGGGAGACTGAAGCTTTCTTT. Amino acids: CASRTTARNRGETEAFF.

This chain joins TRBV19 and TRBJ1-5, with 7 bases identical to TRBD1. The CDR3 runs 13 residues. Trimming at V came to 8 bases and at J to 5 bases, leaving 6 bases not matched to a gene. Germline loops: CDR1 LNHDA, CDR2 SQIVND (reference sequence). The CDR3 sequence: CASRDRQYQPQHF. The CDR3 DNA sequence: TGTGCCAGTCGGGACAGACAGTATCAGCCCCAGCATTTT.

This clone was found once. The chain joins TRBV25-1 to TRBJ1-2, with D perhaps matching TRBD1 (6 bases). With 4 bases removed from V and 7 bases from J, the gap between germline ends came to 16 bases. The germline CDR1 and CDR2 sequences are MGHDK and SYGVNS. CDR3 length: 14 amino acids. The CDR3 region has the DNA TGTGCCAGCAGTGGCCAGACAGGAATTGGTGGCTACACCTTC. It yields the protein CASSGQTGIGGYTF.

This rearrangement joins TRBV7-3 to TRBJ2-1, with 13 positions matching TRBD2. Trimming cost V 5 bases and J 8 bases; bases outside gene matches: 15. Looked up from germline, CDR1 is SGHTA and CDR2 is FQGTGA. The CDR3 is 18 residues long. CDR3 coding DNA: TGTGCCAGCAGCCTGGGGCGTGGAAGGACTAGCGGGGGCGATGAGCAGTTCTTC. Translation gives CASSLGRGRTSGGDEQFF.

This chain joins TRBV7-8 and TRBJ1-1; D might be TRBD1 (5 bases). Trimming took 3 bases from V and 1 from J, leaving 15 bases between them. This CDR3 is built from 16 residues. Germline V CDR1 and CDR2: SGHVS, FQNEAQ. The CDR3 loop reads CASSFSGALTNTEAFF. CDR3 DNA sequence: TGTGCCAGCAGCTTTTCCGGGGCCCTTACGAACACTGAAGCTTTCTTT.

V gene TRBV4-1 combines with J gene TRBJ1-1, with TRBD1 identical over 8 bases. Unmatched junction bases numbered 0, after V lost 0 bases and J lost 0 bases. Germline lookup yields CDR1 MGHRA and CDR2 YSYEKL. The length of the CDR3 is 15 residues. This CDR3 reads CASSQEGQVNTEAFF. In DNA, the CDR3 is TGCGCCAGCAGCCAAGAGGGACAGGTGAACACTGAAGCTTTCTTT.

The J gene is TRBJ2-3, the V gene TRBV5-4; 11 bases line up with TRBD2. Germline V gene data show CDR1 as SGHNT and CDR2 as YYREEE (reference sequence). This CDR3 is built from 16 residues. Trimming cost V 3 bases and J 5 bases; bases outside gene matches: 8. CDR3 in DNA: TGTGCCAGCAGCTCGCAAACTAGCGGGGGTGGAGATACGCAGTATTTT. Its translation is CASSSQTSGGGDTQYF.

The sample holds one count of this clone. V gene TRBV18 combines with J gene TRBJ2-3; TRBD1 might be the D (5 bases). Trimming took 5 bases from V and 7 from J, leaving 16 bases between them. CDR1 and CDR2 from the germline V gene are KGHSH and LQKENI. CDR3 length equals 14 residues. The CDR3 protein is CASSTTATDYTQYF. Written as DNA, the CDR3 is TGTGCCAGCTCAACTACGGCGACAGATTATACGCAGTATTTT. The whole variable domain, filled in from reference TRBV18 and TRBJ2-3, reads NAGVMQNPRHLVRRRGQEARLRCSPMKGHSHVYWYRQLPEEGLKFMVYLQKENIIDESGMPKERFSAEFPKEGPSILRIQQVVRGDSAAYFCASSTTATDYTQYFGPGTRLTVL.

The V call is TRBV2, the J call TRBJ2-7; 7 bases match TRBD2. The ends lost 6 bases at V and 4 bases at J; junction bases unmatched: 0. CDR1 and CDR2 from the germline V gene are SNHLY and FYNNEI. The CDR3 has 11 residues. CDR3 loop: CASRRGYEQYF. CDR3 DNA sequence: TGTGCCAGCAGGCGGGGGTACGAGCAGTACTTC.

The chain combines TRBV5-4 with TRBJ1-2; D is unresolved. The CDR3 extends over 13 amino acids. With 1 base removed from V and 6 bases from J, the gap between germline ends came to 10 bases. Germline CDR1 reads SGHNT; CDR2 reads YYREEE (reference sequence). The CDR3 nucleotides read TGTGCCAGCAGCTTGTGGGCCTCCCATGGCTACACCTTC. It codes for CASSLWASHGYTF.

V usage is TRBV7-2 and J usage is TRBJ2-5; TRBD2 agrees at 8 bases. Per the germline V gene, CDR1 is SGHTA and CDR2 is FQGNSA. CDR3 length: 13 amino acids. Trimming at V came to 1 base and at J to 10 bases, leaving 5 bases not matched to a gene. This CDR3 reads CASSLVRTSHQYF. The CDR3 DNA sequence: TGTGCCAGCAGCTTAGTGAGGACTAGCCACCAGTACTTC. The full variable domain, in which reference TRBV7-2 and TRBJ2-5 provide the parts outside the CDR3, is GAGVSQSPSNKVTEKGKDVELRCDPISGHTALYWYRQSLGQGLEFLIYFQGNSAPDKSGLPSDRFSAERTGGSVSTLTIQRTQQEDSAVYLCASSLVRTSHQYFGPGTRLLVL.

V is TRBV5-4 and J is TRBJ2-7; 9 bases agree with TRBD2. The V gene's germline CDR1 is SGHNT and CDR2 YYREEE (reference sequence). V lost 4 bases, J lost 1 base, and 6 bases stayed unmatched. This CDR3 is built from 15 residues. The CDR3 protein is CASSPGTSNSYEQYF. The CDR3 region has the DNA TGTGCCAGCAGCCCCGGGACTAGCAATTCCTACGAGCAGTACTTC.